This is a list of T cell receptor beta chains from one sample in a study of T-cell memory formation after mild COVID-19. TCRdb redid the calling of the 5' RACE reads with MiXCR, one entry per CDR3 protein. The data show about 200,000 distinct CDR3 sequences, over 7.5% seen once. Material for sequencing was PBMCs or a T cell subset sorted from them (not recorded which). These receptors all stem from a man between 18 and 35 years old who had mild COVID-19 (a few samples of this study predate the infection). Cell type and time point are not known. CDR3s include the opening cysteine and the closing phenylalanine or tryptophan. The D gene is left open where the match is weak. The size entry is marked missing in some rows and otherwise reads once, few, many or a size class.

CDR3 DNA: TGTGCCAGCAGGACGTCCTCCTCTGGAAACACCATATATTTT; CDR3 protein: CASRTSSSGNTIYF; J gene: TRBJ1-3; V gene: TRBV28; clone size: NA; D gene: NA
CDR3 DNA: TGCAGTGCTGACAGGGGGGACAATTCACCCCTCCACTTT; CDR3 protein: CSADRGDNSPLHF; J gene: TRBJ1-6; V gene: TRBV20-1; clone size: few; D gene: TRBD1
CDR3 DNA: TGCGCCAGCAGCTCCCTGGCAGGGGCAATGGACGAGCAGTACTTC; CDR3 protein: CASSSLAGAMDEQYF; J gene: TRBJ2-7; V gene: TRBV5-1; clone size: NA; D gene: NA
CDR3 DNA: TGTGCCAGCAGCCAAGCAAACGGTTTAAACTATGGCTACACCTTC; CDR3 protein: CASSQANGLNYGYTF; J gene: TRBJ1-2; V gene: TRBV4-2; clone size: NA; D gene: NA
CDR3 DNA: TGTGCCAGCAGTTACTCGGCAGGGGGCCGGCTCGAGCAGTACTTC; CDR3 protein: CASSYSAGGRLEQYF; J gene: TRBJ2-7; V gene: TRBV6-2/TRBV6-3; clone size: NA; D gene: TRBD1
CDR3 DNA: TGCGCCAGCAGCTTGCTGGACAGGGCCAATTCACCCCTCCACTTT; CDR3 protein: CASSLLDRANSPLHF; J gene: TRBJ1-6; V gene: TRBV5-1; clone size: many; D gene: TRBD1
CDR3 DNA: TGCAGTGCTAGGGCTAGAACCTACAATGAGCAGTTCTTC; CDR3 protein: CSARARTYNEQFF; J gene: TRBJ2-1; V gene: TRBV20-1; clone size: many; D gene: NA
CDR3 DNA: TGCGCCAGCAGCCAACGGGGTTACTCACCCCTCCACTTT; CDR3 protein: CASSQRGYSPLHF; J gene: TRBJ1-6; V gene: TRBV4-1; clone size: few; D gene: NA
CDR3 DNA: TGTGCCAGCACCCAGTTAAATGAGCAGTTCTTC; CDR3 protein: CASTQLNEQFF; J gene: TRBJ2-1; V gene: TRBV6-5; clone size: NA; D gene: NA
CDR3 DNA: TGTGCCTGGAGCAGACTAGTGAACACAGATACGCAGTATTTT; CDR3 protein: CAWSRLVNTDTQYF; J gene: TRBJ2-3; V gene: TRBV30; clone size: NA; D gene: NA
CDR3 DNA: TGTGCCAGCAGCTTGGCAGGGACAGCCCCCGAGGAACTGTTTTTT; CDR3 protein: CASSLAGTAPEELFF; J gene: TRBJ1-4; V gene: TRBV5-5; clone size: NA; D gene: TRBD1